A single sample gave rise to the 14 T cell receptor beta chains below, sequenced in a study of blood T cells in healthy people across ages. Using a J-beta primer mix together with a sample-barcoded 5' primer, a second PCR was run for roughly 7 to 11 cycles. MiXCR, run by TCRdb on the 5' RACE reads, gives a single entry per CDR3 protein. The sample lists some 700,000 distinct CDR3 sequences, approximately 22% occurring once. Sequencing was carried out using blood. The receptors shown here come from a man aged 65-85 years in good health.

This clonotype has ten or more counts. V and J are TRBV12-3 or TRBV12-4 and TRBJ2-1; 14 bases agree with TRBD2. The CDR3 runs 14 residues. The ends lost 6 bases at V and 6 bases at J; junction bases unmatched: 1. The CDR3 sequence is CASRTSGRGNEQFF. The CDR3 DNA is TGTGCCAGCAGGACTAGCGGGAGGGGCAATGAGCAGTTCTTC.

The V call is TRBV29-1, the J call TRBJ1-4; weak D call: TRBD1 (5 bases). V lost 1 base to trimming and J lost 8 bases, with 11 bases between them. Germline V lookup: CDR1 SQVTM, CDR2 ANQGSEA. CDR3 length: 13 residues. The CDR3 coding sequence is TGCAGCGTTGAAGGCGGGGAGGGGGAAAAACTGTTTTTT. Amino acid sequence: CSVEGGEGEKLFF.

This clonotype was detected a few times. V and J are TRBV12-3 or TRBV12-4 and TRBJ2-4; 8 positions agree with TRBD1. The CDR3 sequence is 11 residues long. The CDR3 DNA reads TGTGCAAGCTCAACAGGGGGCATTCAGTACTTC. Translation gives CASSTGGIQYF.

The chain has TRBV20-1 and TRBJ1-1; D unresolved. The V gene lost 6 bases and the J gene lost 1 base, with 15 bases spanning the gap. The V gene's germline CDR1 is DFQATT and CDR2 SNEGSKA (reference sequence). CDR3 size: 14 residues. The DNA for the CDR3 is TGCAGTGCCCCGGGTGGGCACTCGAACACTGAAGCTTTCTTT. Its translation is CSAPGGHSNTEAFF.

This clonotype was seen once. J is TRBJ2-3 and V is TRBV12-3 or TRBV12-4, with 9 bases lining up with TRBD1. The trim removed 7 bases at V and 4 bases at J, leaving 6 bases unmatched. This CDR3 region has 14 residues. The CDR3 region has the DNA TGTGCCAGCACCTGGACAGGGGTGGCAGATACGCAGTATTTT. Its protein is CASTWTGVADTQYF.

This clonotype was seen a handful of times. The chain combines TRBV12-5 with TRBJ2-5; 10 bases fit TRBD1. The J call may be incorrect, as the DNA end agrees better with TRBJ2-1. Germline V gene sequence: CDR1 LGHNT, CDR2 FRNRAP. This CDR3 region has 16 residues. CDR3 residues: CASGLTGQGVFNEQFF. The DNA for the CDR3 is TGTGCTAGTGGTTTAACTGGACAGGGGGTTTTCAATGAGCAGTTCTTC.

This clonotype was seen only a few times. This chain links TRBV12-5 with TRBJ1-3; D call uncertain. The germline V gene has CDR1 LGHNT and CDR2 FRNRAP. Deletions cut 1 base from V and 7 bases from J, with 8 bases between. The CDR3 has 13 amino acids. The CDR3 spells CASGLAHRNTIYF. CDR3 DNA sequence: TGTGCTAGTGGTTTGGCCCACCGGAACACCATATATTTT.

The rearrangement uses TRBV21-1 and TRBJ2-7; no DNA check was done on the table's D call, TRBD1. TRBV21-1 is a pseudogene locus. The length of the CDR3 is 14 residues. The CDR3 protein is CASSITGHSHEQYF. The CDR3 DNA follows: TGTGCCAGCAGCATAACGGGACATTCCCACGAGCAGTACTTC.

The chain combines TRBV20-1 with TRBJ2-3; D remains ambiguous. The CDR3 extends over 14 amino acids. Trimming took off 1 base at V and 6 bases at J, with 14 bases between the two ends. The V gene's germline CDR1 is DFQATT and CDR2 SNEGSKA (reference sequence). Written as DNA, the CDR3 is TGCAGTGCTAGAGTTGGTTCAGAGTCGGATACGCAGTATTTT. Translated: CSARVGSESDTQYF.

This clonotype was seen ten or more times. The chain is built from TRBV12-3 or TRBV12-4 and TRBJ2-7; D perhaps matches TRBD1 (6 bases). Trimming left V 1 base short and J 0 bases short, with 10 bases between. This CDR3 is built from 15 residues. The CDR3 sequence: CASSLGQDGSYEQYV. CDR3 DNA: TGTGCCAGCAGTTTAGGACAGGATGGCTCCTACGAGCAGTACGTC.

Turning to this clonotype: Germline and junction disagree at one end, which may indicate a read error. The V and J genes are TRBV12-3 or TRBV12-4 and TRBJ2-5, with 7 bases matching TRBD2. Gene TRBJ2-1 matches the end of the DNA better, so the J call may be wrong. CDR3 length: 15 amino acids. CDR3 in amino acids: CAGSLGRGRYNEQFF. For the CDR3, the DNA is TGTGCCGGCAGTTTGGGGCGGGGGAGGTACAATGAGCAGTTCTTC.

The chain joins TRBV12-3 or TRBV12-4 to TRBJ2-3; either TRBD1 or TRBD2 may fit D (5 bases each). The CDR3 runs to 16 residues. Trimming shortened V by 2 bases and J by 1 base, and 13 bases separated the two germline ends. The CDR3 spells CASSLFWGTGTDTQYF. In DNA form, the CDR3 reads TGTGCCAGCAGTTTATTCTGGGGGACCGGCACAGATACGCAGTATTTT.

This chain joins TRBV7-9 and TRBJ2-1, with 8 bases fitting TRBD2. Germline V gives CDR1 SEHNR, CDR2 FQNEAQ (reference sequence). J was trimmed by 0 bases and V by 2 bases; bases with no gene match: 6. CDR3 length: 17 amino acids. As DNA, the CDR3 is TGTGCCAGCAGCTTACCGAGCGGGGGAGGCTCCTACAATGAGCAGTTCTTC. Protein sequence: CASSLPSGGGSYNEQFF. Using reference TRBV7-9 and TRBJ2-1 for the parts outside the CDR3, the full variable domain is DTGVSQNPRHKITKRGQNVTFRCDPISEHNRLYWYRQTLGQGPEFLTYFQNEAQLEKSRLLSDRFSAERPKGSFSTLEIQRTEQGDSAMYLCASSLPSGGGSYNEQFFGPGTRLTVL.

A few counts support this clonotype. This rearrangement joins TRBV5-1 to TRBJ2-1; the D gene is possibly TRBD2 (6 bases). Germline CDR1 reads SGHRS; CDR2 reads YFSETQ. V was trimmed by 4 bases and J by 6 bases, leaving 14 bases between them. The CDR3 totals 14 residues. The CDR3 here is CASSAGPESNEQFF. CDR3 DNA sequence: TGCGCCAGCAGCGCGGGACCCGAGTCCAATGAGCAGTTCTTC.